One sample yielded the 32 T cell receptor beta chains listed below, sequenced in a study of blood T cell repertoires in COVID-19. The protocol was immunoSEQ multiplex PCR, while the TCRdb copy is restricted to in-frame clones and leaves out a portion. The repertoire includes more than 250,000 clones, 65% to 90% of them detected once, and about 5.1% sits in the top ten. Material: peripheral blood. All receptors derive from a man aged 45 to 65 with active or convalescent COVID-19.

The V gene is TRBV9, the J gene TRBJ1-1, with TRBD1 matching over 9 bases. The germline gives CDR1 SGDLS, CDR2 YYNGEE. The CDR3 loop spans 16 amino acids. Trimming cost V 0 bases and J 4 bases; bases outside gene matches: 7. CDR3 DNA: TGTGCCAGCAGCGTAGACCCAGTGACAGGGGGCACTGAAGCTTTCTTT. It yields the protein CASSVDPVTGGTEAFF.

In this sample, this clone turned up a few times. The chain links TRBV2 to TRBJ2-3; 7 nucleotides line up with TRBD2. Per germline, CDR1 SNHLY and CDR2 FYNNEI. V lost 6 bases, J lost 2 bases, and 8 bases stayed unmatched. This CDR3 region has 15 residues. CDR3 nucleotides: TGTGCCAGCAGAATTACTAGCGCCATCACAGATACGCAGTATTTT. Its translation is CASRITSAITDTQYF.

Written as DNA, the CDR3 is TGTGCTAGTGGTCCAGCGGGAGCAGATACGCAGTATTTT. Protein product: CASGPAGADTQYF. The V gene is TRBV12-5, the J gene TRBJ2-3; 8 bases align to TRBD2. The germline V gene has CDR1 LGHNT and CDR2 FRNRAP. Trimming cost V 5 bases and J 4 bases; bases outside gene matches: 2. This CDR3 is built from 13 residues.

V usage is TRBV27 and J usage is TRBJ1-5, with D perhaps matching TRBD1 (6 bases). Germline assignment: CDR1 MNHEY and CDR2 SMNVEV (reference sequence). The CDR3 extends over 16 amino acids. V was trimmed by 5 bases and J by 7 bases, leaving 21 bases between them. CDR3 loop: CASSINGQRIGQPQHF. CDR3 coding DNA: TGTGCCAGCAGTATCAATGGACAGAGGATAGGGCAGCCCCAGCATTTT.

The J gene is TRBJ1-1, the V gene TRBV19, with 9 bases fitting TRBD1. V lost 5 bases and J lost 5; bases outside the gene matches: 9. Germline CDR1 LNHDA, CDR2 SQIVND (reference sequence). The CDR3 runs 15 residues. The CDR3 reads CASSLTWTGETEAFF. The CDR3 region has the DNA TGTGCCAGTAGTCTTACATGGACAGGGGAGACTGAAGCTTTCTTT.

The chain uses TRBV5-4 and TRBJ1-3; 9 bases agree with TRBD1. This CDR3 comprises 16 residues. Germline V gene data show CDR1 as SGHNT and CDR2 as YYREEE (reference sequence). V was clipped by 2 bases and J by 1 base; unmatched bases: 4. In nucleotides, the CDR3 is TGTGCCAGCAGCTTCACAGGGGGCTTATCTGGAAACACCATATATTTT. Its translation is CASSFTGGLSGNTIYF.

This chain links TRBV7-9 with TRBJ2-5; 10 nucleotides align to TRBD2. Germline CDR1 reads SEHNR; CDR2 reads FQNEAQ (reference sequence). This CDR3 region has 13 residues. The junction had 4 bases not matched to a gene; V was cut back by 7 bases and J by 5 bases. The CDR3 reads CASTQTSGETQYF. The CDR3 nucleotides read TGTGCCAGCACCCAGACTAGCGGGGAGACCCAGTACTTC.

The rearrangement links TRBV4-2 to TRBJ2-3; 8 bases are a match to TRBD2. Unmatched junction bases numbered 6, after V lost 0 bases and J lost 4 bases. The CDR3 length is 16 residues. Per germline, CDR1 LGHNA and CDR2 YNFKEQ. CDR3 region: CASSQDTGGPADTQYF. In DNA, the CDR3 is TGTGCCAGCAGCCAAGACACGGGAGGGCCGGCAGATACGCAGTATTTT.

The genes are TRBV5-5 and TRBJ2-7, with TRBD2 matching 8 bases. Per the germline V gene, CDR1 is SGHKS and CDR2 is YYEKEE (reference sequence). Unmatched junction bases numbered 6, after V lost 4 bases and J lost 0 bases. This CDR3 contains 15 residues. CDR3 sequence reads: CASSLSGVGSYEQYF. The CDR3 nucleotides are TGTGCCAGCAGCCTTAGCGGGGTAGGCTCCTACGAGCAGTACTTC.

The sample holds one count of this clone. The chain carries TRBV5-1 and TRBJ2-1; TRBD2 matches 8 bases. J was trimmed by 6 bases and V by 4 bases; bases with no gene match: 3. Germline V gives CDR1 SGHRS, CDR2 YFSETQ. The CDR3 has 13 amino acids. The CDR3: CASSPGTSNEQFF. The CDR3, as DNA: TGCGCCAGCAGCCCCGGGACTAGCAATGAGCAGTTCTTC.

The DNA for the CDR3 is TGTGCCAGCAGACTGGGGGGGAGCGTCACTGAAGCTTTCTTT. Encoded protein: CASRLGGSVTEAFF. The rearrangement links TRBV7-2 to TRBJ1-1, with a weak D call TRBD1 (5 bases). Trimming shortened V by 6 bases and J by 4 bases, and 15 bases separated the two germline ends. Germline loops: CDR1 SGHTA, CDR2 FQGNSA. CDR3 length: 14 amino acids.

This rearrangement joins TRBV10-3 to TRBJ2-7; 10 bases fit TRBD1. This CDR3 region has 13 residues. Germline V gene data show CDR1 as ENHRY and CDR2 as SYGVKD. With V trimmed by 6 bases and J by 7 bases, 6 bases remained unmatched. The CDR3 reads CAIRDDRGQEQYF. For the CDR3, the DNA is TGTGCCATCAGGGACGACAGGGGGCAAGAGCAGTACTTC.

V is TRBV12-3 or TRBV12-4 and J is TRBJ2-1; a weak D match, TRBD2 (6 bases). The CDR3 sequence is 13 residues long. The V and J ends lost 5 bases and 5 bases respectively, with 10 bases between them. CDR3 DNA: TGTGCCAGCAGTCCCGGGGGTAACAATGAGCAGTTCTTC. This gives the protein CASSPGGNNEQFF.

The chain has TRBV15 and TRBJ1-2; D not certain. The V gene's germline CDR1 is LNHNV and CDR2 YYDKDF (reference sequence). The CDR3 runs to 15 residues. Trimming pared 0 bases from V and 7 bases from J, leaving 15 bases between. This CDR3 reads CATSRDSGFDFGYTF. As DNA, the CDR3 is TGTGCCACCAGCAGAGATTCAGGATTCGATTTTGGCTACACCTTC.

The chain links TRBV3-1 (or the pseudogene TRBV3-2) to TRBJ2-7; 7 positions agree with TRBD2. Trimming at V came to 0 bases and at J to 3 bases, leaving 8 bases not matched to a gene. Germline V CDR1 and CDR2: LGHDT, YNNKEL (reference sequence). CDR3 size: 16 residues. In DNA form, the CDR3 reads TGTGCCAGCAGCCAAGATATGGCTAGCGGACGCTACGAGCAGTACTTC. As protein: CASSQDMASGRYEQYF.

CDR3 loop: CASSLAGPSSYNEQFF. The DNA of the CDR3 is TGCGCCAGCAGCTTGGCCGGCCCTAGCTCCTACAATGAGCAGTTCTTC. This chain connects TRBV5-1 to TRBJ2-1; D gene ambiguous. The CDR3 runs 16 residues. CDR1 and CDR2 from the germline V gene are SGHRS and YFSETQ. Trimming pared 0 bases from V and 0 bases from J, leaving 10 bases between.

The gene calls are TRBV6-5 and TRBJ1-1, with D hard to call. V lost 7 bases and J lost 6, with 12 bases in between. The CDR3 runs to 12 residues. Germline V lookup: CDR1 MNHEY, CDR2 SVGAGI. CDR3 DNA sequence: TGTGCCAGCAAACTTTCGGTCGCTGAAGCTTTCTTT. Protein sequence: CASKLSVAEAFF.

The chain couples TRBV5-1 to TRBJ2-5, with D tentatively TRBD2 (6 bases). V dropped 4 bases and J dropped 4 bases, with 17 bases sitting between them. The length of the CDR3 is 15 residues. Germline V gene data show CDR1 as SGHRS and CDR2 as YFSETQ. The CDR3 bases are TGCGCCAGCAGCCTATCGGCCGTCGGGGGAGAGACCCAGTACTTC. Protein sequence: CASSLSAVGGETQYF.

This chain connects TRBV28 to TRBJ1-6; a weak D match, TRBD1 (5 bases). This CDR3 has 18 residues. The V gene lost 5 bases and the J gene lost 9 bases, with 26 bases spanning the gap. The V gene's germline CDR1 is MDHEN and CDR2 SYDVKM. The CDR3 protein is CASSAGGALGRGGSPLHF. CDR3 bases: TGTGCCAGCAGTGCTGGAGGAGCGTTGGGGCGCGGGGGTTCACCCCTCCACTTT. Variable domain in full (rest from reference TRBV28 and TRBJ1-6): DVKVTQSSRYLVKRTGEKVFLECVQDMDHENMFWYRQDPGLGLRLIYFSYDVKMKEKGDIPEGYSVSREKKERFSLILESASTNQTSMYLCASSAGGALGRGGSPLHFGNGTRLTVT.

V is TRBV2 and J is TRBJ2-1; no clear D gene. Germline CDR1 is SNHLY and CDR2 is FYNNEI. CDR3 size: 12 residues. V was trimmed by 2 bases and J by 7 bases, leaving 6 bases between them. CDR3 coding DNA: TGTGCCAGCAGTGAATTTCCGAATGAGCAGTTCTTC. Translated: CASSEFPNEQFF.

V usage is TRBV30 and J usage is TRBJ2-3, with 12 bases matching TRBD1. V was clipped by 0 bases and J by 6 bases; unmatched bases: 19. In germline, CDR1 is GTSNPN, CDR2 SVGIG (reference sequence). This CDR3 comprises 20 residues. The CDR3 region is CAWSVVGQGAVLVQADTQYF. DNA for the CDR3: TGTGCCTGGAGTGTCGTGGGACAGGGGGCAGTATTGGTTCAGGCGGATACGCAGTATTTT.

This clone was seen only a few times. The V call is TRBV14, the J call TRBJ2-1; 14 bases agree with TRBD2. With V trimmed by 0 bases and J by 7 bases, 8 bases remained unmatched. This CDR3 contains 18 residues. Germline V CDR1 and CDR2: SGHDN, FVKESK. CDR3 nucleotide sequence: TGTGCCAGCAGCCAAGACCCATATAGGACTAGCGGGAGGAATGAGCAGTTCTTC. Its protein is CASSQDPYRTSGRNEQFF. Using reference TRBV14 and TRBJ2-1 for the parts outside the CDR3, the full variable domain is EAGVTQFPSHSVIEKGQTVTLRCDPISGHDNLYWYRRVMGKEIKFLLHFVKESKQDESGMPNNRFLAERTGGTYSTLKVQPAELEDSGVYFCASSQDPYRTSGRNEQFFGPGTRLTVL.

The rearrangement links TRBV28 to TRBJ2-7; perhaps TRBD1 as D (6 bases). Trimming stripped 2 bases from V and 3 bases from J, with 11 bases between. There are 14 residues in the CDR3. The germline gives CDR1 MDHEN, CDR2 SYDVKM. Here the CDR3 reads CASSLGTTVYEQYF. The CDR3 DNA is TGTGCCAGCAGTTTAGGGACAACGGTCTACGAGCAGTACTTC.

The V and J genes are TRBV9 and TRBJ2-2, with 11 bases that match TRBD2. The CDR3 contains 18 residues. Germline V gene lookup returns CDR1 SGDLS and CDR2 YYNGEE. The V segment lost 4 bases and the J segment 5 bases; nucleotides outside the gene matches: 13. Written as DNA, the CDR3 is TGTGCCAGCAGCCTAGGGCTAGCGGGAGGAGGGGGTACCGGGGAGCTGTTTTTT. Translation: CASSLGLAGGGGTGELFF.

This clone was recorded only once. V gene TRBV5-4 combines with J gene TRBJ2-2, with 10 bases matching TRBD2. Losses at the gene ends were 2 bases for V and 8 bases for J; bases not matched to a gene: 3. The germline CDR1 and CDR2 sequences are SGHNT and YYREEE (reference sequence). This CDR3 has 14 residues. The CDR3 loop reads CASSLLAGRGELFF. The DNA of the CDR3 is TGTGCCAGCAGCTTACTAGCGGGAAGAGGGGAGCTGTTTTTT. Combining the CDR3 with reference TRBV5-4 and TRBJ2-2 gives the whole variable domain ETGVTQSPTHLIKTRGQQVTLRCSSQSGHNTVSWYQQALGQGPQFIFQYYREEENGRGNFPPRFSGLQFPNYSSELNVNALELDDSALYLCASSLLAGRGELFFGEGSRLTVL.

The gene calls are TRBV7-2 and TRBJ2-3, with TRBD2 identical over 11 bases. Trimming removed 1 base from V and 9 bases from J; junction bases left unmatched: 6. The length of the CDR3 is 15 residues. Germline values: CDR1 SGHTA, CDR2 FQGNSA. The chain's CDR3 is CASSLGLAGRKTQYF. The CDR3 DNA sequence: TGTGCCAGCAGCTTAGGACTAGCGGGAAGGAAGACGCAGTATTTT.

The chain couples TRBV5-1 to TRBJ2-1; 7 nucleotides agree with TRBD1. In germline, CDR1 is SGHRS, CDR2 YFSETQ. The J segment lost 10 bases and the V segment lost 0 bases, leaving 13 bases of the junction unmatched. The CDR3 spans 16 residues. The CDR3 coding sequence is TGCGCCAGCAGCTTGGCCTGGGACAGCTGGGTCGAAGAGCAGTTCTTC. Amino acids: CASSLAWDSWVEEQFF.

The V call is TRBV27, the J call TRBJ1-1; 8 bases match TRBD1. With V trimmed by 5 bases and J by 1 base, 6 bases remained unmatched. CDR1 and CDR2 from the germline V gene are MNHEY and SMNVEV (reference sequence). The CDR3 extends over 15 amino acids. The CDR3 coding sequence is TGTGCCAGCAGTGGGGTAGGGACAGGGAACACTGAAGCTTTCTTT. Its translation is CASSGVGTGNTEAFF.

The chain uses TRBV28 and TRBJ2-7, with 10 bases aligning to TRBD1. The trim removed 3 bases at V and 3 bases at J, leaving 23 bases unmatched. The length of the CDR3 is 21 residues. The germline CDR1 and CDR2 sequences are MDHEN and SYDVKM. The chain's CDR3 is CASSLPIGQGGPLGRSYEQYF. In DNA form, the CDR3 reads TGTGCCAGCAGTTTGCCGATCGGACAGGGGGGGCCCCTCGGGCGGAGCTACGAGCAGTACTTC.

This chain uses TRBV9 with TRBJ1-1; possible D gene TRBD1, 5 bases. The CDR3 loop spans 16 amino acids. Trimming took off 5 bases at V and 2 bases at J, with 19 bases between the two ends. Germline V CDR1 and CDR2: SGDLS, YYNGEE. The CDR3 coding sequence is TGTGCCAGCAGTTTACTAACACGACAGAGCAACACTGAAGCTTTCTTT. As protein: CASSLLTRQSNTEAFF. The full variable domain, completed using reference TRBV9 and TRBJ1-1, is DSGVTQTPKHLITATGQRVTLRCSPRSGDLSVYWYQQSLDQGLQFLIQYYNGEERAKGNILERFSAQQFPDLHSELNLSSLELGDSALYFCASSLLTRQSNTEAFFGQGTRLTVV.

V and J are TRBV5-4 and TRBJ2-7; 7 bases are a match to TRBD2. CDR1 and CDR2 (germline): SGHNT, YYREEE (reference sequence). The ends lost 4 bases at V and 3 bases at J; junction bases unmatched: 7. This CDR3 contains 14 residues. CDR3 coding DNA: TGTGCCAGCAGCCCGAGCGGGGCAATCTACGAGCAGTACTTC. Translating gives CASSPSGAIYEQYF.

This sequence joins TRBV28 and TRBJ1-2; no clear D. This CDR3 has 13 residues. CDR1 MDHEN and CDR2 SYDVKM come from the germline V gene. The germline V and J ends were trimmed by 3 bases and 4 bases, with 9 bases remaining between them. CDR3 residues: CASSLPQVYGYTF. The CDR3 nucleotides are TGTGCCAGCAGTTTGCCCCAGGTCTATGGCTACACCTTC.